Listed below are T cell receptor beta chains from one sample, sequenced in a study of naive CD8 T cells in extremely preterm neonates. Some clones are missing from TCRdb's copy, which holds only in-frame ones; the method was immunoSEQ multiplex PCR. The sample consists of around 6,400 clones, 95% to 98% of them appearing once. Source material: naive CD8+ T cells from blood. The receptors here all came from a human donor in good health. The CDR3 runs from the conserved cysteine through the conserved F or W. D genes are given only for firm matches. Clone size is shown for a subset of rows, as once, few, many or a class of expanded clone.

j_call v_call d_call clone_size cdr3_nt cdr3_aa
TRBJ2-7 TRBV29-1 . . TGCAGCGTACTTAAAGCCTACGAGCAGTACTTC CSVLKAYEQYF
TRBJ1-5 TRBV2 . . TGTGCCAGCAGTGAGGGGGCTAGCAATCAGCCCCAGCATTTT CASSEGASNQPQHF
TRBJ2-1 TRBV27 TRBD2 . TGTGCCAGCAGTTCCAGGACTAGCGGGATTTACAATGAGCAGTTCTTC CASSSRTSGIYNEQFF
TRBJ2-2 TRBV7-9 TRBD2 . TGTGCCAGCAGCTCCTCGACTAGCTCGCATCCTTCCCTTTACGGGGAGCTGTTTTTT CASSSSTSSHPSLYGELFF
TRBJ1-1 TRBV28 . . TGTGCCAGCAGTCACGGAGACAGCATGAACACTGAAGCTTTCTTT CASSHGDSMNTEAFF
TRBJ2-7 TRBV7-8 . . TGTGCCAGCAGCTTCACCCTGTTGGCGACCGGGGCCTACGAGCAGTACTTC CASSFTLLATGAYEQYF
TRBJ2-7 TRBV15 TRBD1 . TGTGCCACCAGCAGAGATGGGACAGGGTCCTACGAGCAGTACTTC CATSRDGTGSYEQYF
TRBJ2-7 TRBV6-1 . few TGTGCCAGCAGTGAAGCGTTGGGGGGAAGCTCCTACGAGCAGTACTTC CASSEALGGSSYEQYF
TRBJ2-5 TRBV5-8 . . TGTGCCAGCAGCTCCTATGGGGGCAGGGATACCCAGTACTTC CASSSYGGRDTQYF
TRBJ2-2 TRBV7-6 TRBD2 . TGTGCCAGCAGCTTTGGGGAGGGCCGGGTCACCGGGGAGCTGTTTTTT CASSFGEGRVTGELFF
TRBJ1-3 TRBV4-1 . . TGCGCCAGCAGCCTACCACCCGGACAGCCACCTTTGAGCTCTGGAAACACCATATATTTT CASSLPPGQPPLSSGNTIYF
TRBJ2-7 TRBV27 . . TGTGCCAGCAGTTTAACTCTCTCCTACGAGCAGTACTTC CASSLTLSYEQYF
TRBJ2-7 TRBV23-1 TRBD2 . TGCGCCAGCAGTCAATACCCCGAGCGGGGGGCGTACGAGCAGTACTTC CASSQYPERGAYEQYF
TRBJ2-1 TRBV6-4 TRBD2 . TGTGCCAAGCCTAGCGGCTCCTACAATGAGCAGTTCTTC CAKPSGSYNEQFF
TRBJ1-1 TRBV19 . . TGTGCCAGTAGTATCAGAGGGGGCACTGAAGCTTTCTTT CASSIRGGTEAFF
TRBJ1-1 TRBV7-9 TRBD1 . TGTGCCAGCAGCCCCGTACAGGGGGCGAACACTGAAGCTTTCTTT CASSPVQGANTEAFF
TRBJ1-4 TRBV6-6 . . TGTGCCAGCAGCCCCAACAGGGTTTCTAATGAAAAACTGTTTTTT CASSPNRVSNEKLFF
TRBJ2-3 TRBV2 . . TGTGCCAGCAGGGGCTCCGGGAATACGCAGTATTTT CASRGSGNTQYF
TRBJ1-1 TRBV2 TRBD1 . TGTGCCAGCAGACCAACAGGGGGCTGGACTGAAGCTTTCTTT CASRPTGGWTEAFF
TRBJ2-2 TRBV9 . few TGTGCCAGCAGCCTATCCGGGGAGCTGTTTTTT CASSLSGELFF
TRBJ1-3 TRBV9 . . TGTGCCAGCAGCCCGGGGATCTCTGGAAACACCATATATTTT CASSPGISGNTIYF
TRBJ2-7 TRBV6-1 TRBD1 . TGTGCCGTTTTAGGAGTGGGACAGCTCTCCTACGAGCAGTACTTC CAVLGVGQLSYEQYF
TRBJ2-7 TRBV5-1 TRBD2 . TGCGCCAGCAGCTGGAGCGGGAGTACCGACGAGCAGTACTTC CASSWSGSTDEQYF
TRBJ1-6 TRBV20-1 . . TGCAGTGCGGGAGCAGGGGCCCTCCACTTT CSAGAGALHF
TRBJ2-2 TRBV7-9 . . TGTGCCAGCTGCTTAGGAGCGGGCGGAAACACCGGGGAGCTGTTTTTT CASCLGAGGNTGELFF
TRBJ1-1 TRBV19 . . TGTGCCAGTAGTATTGGTAGGGGGAACACTGAAGCTTTCTTT CASSIGRGNTEAFF
TRBJ2-2 TRBV6-1 TRBD2 . TGTGCCAGCAGCCTAGCGGGAGTAGCCGGGGAGCTGTTTTTT CASSLAGVAGELFF
TRBJ1-1 TRBV4-1 TRBD1 . TGCGCCAGCAGCCAATTATTACCGGGACAGTCCGAAGCTTTCTTT CASSQLLPGQSEAFF
TRBJ2-7 TRBV5-5 . . TGTGCCAGCACCCCGGATACAGGGCGCTACGAGCAGTACTTC CASTPDTGRYEQYF
TRBJ1-1 TRBV10-2 . . TGCGCCAGCATTAATTTCGACAGGAACACTGAAGCTTTCTTT CASINFDRNTEAFF
TRBJ2-1 TRBV28 . . TGTGCCAGCAGTCCGACGGGCTACAATGAGCAGTTCTTC CASSPTGYNEQFF
TRBJ2-7 TRBV27 TRBD2 . TGTGCCAGCAGTCCCGGGACTAGCGGGAGGAGCCACGAGCAGTACTTC CASSPGTSGRSHEQYF
TRBJ1-1 TRBV4-1 TRBD1 . TGCGCCAGCAGCGGACAGGGAGGGACTGAAGCTTTCTTT CASSGQGGTEAFF
TRBJ2-5 TRBV2 TRBD2 . TGTGCCAGCAGTGAGACTAGCCTATATGGAGATACCCAGTACTTC CASSETSLYGDTQYF
TRBJ1-1 TRBV19 . . TGTGCCAGTAGTATGGGAGAGAACTTGATGAACACTGAAGCTTTCTTT CASSMGENLMNTEAFF
TRBJ2-3 TRBV10-2 . . TGCGCCGGGGGGAGTAGTCCCACAGATACGCAGTATTTT CAGGSSPTDTQYF
TRBJ2-5 TRBV28 TRBD1 . TGTGCCAGCAGGGAAGGGGGCCTCAGGTACCAAGATACCCAGTACTTC CASREGGLRYQDTQYF
TRBJ2-1 TRBV15 . . TGTGCCACCAGCAGCCGGCGGCAGCGCATTGCCTACAATGAGCAGTTCTTC CATSSRRQRIAYNEQFF
TRBJ2-5 TRBV5-6 TRBD2 . TGTGCCAGCAGCTGGGGACTAGCGGGAGGGCAGGAGCAGTACTTC CASSWGLAGGQEQYF
TRBJ2-5 TRBV10-1 . . TGCGCCAGCAGTGATACAGGGTATGGGGAGCAGTACTTC CASSDTGYGEQYF
TRBJ2-7 TRBV27 . . TGTGCCAGCAGTTTGAGGGTCGGGCCCTACGAGCAGTACTTC CASSLRVGPYEQYF